This passage covers 23 T cell receptor beta chains from one sample sequenced in a study of neurological immune-mediated disorders. The time point was: longitudinal time-point 3. TCRdb re-derived calls from the 5' RACE reads in MiXCR, one entry per CDR3 protein. The sample has about 49,000 distinct CDR3 sequences; roughly 8.8% are singletons. Sequenced material: PBMCs. These receptors came from a woman in her 40s in good health.

This clonotype was detected ten times or more. The chain combines TRBV6-2 or TRBV6-3 with TRBJ2-7; 8 positions match TRBD1. Losses at the gene ends were 8 bases for V and 2 bases for J; bases not matched to a gene: 2. Per the germline V gene, CDR1 is MNHEY and CDR2 is SVGEGT. The CDR3 sequence is 12 residues long. CDR3 nucleotide sequence: TGTGCCAGCTCGGGACAGGCCTACGAGCAGTACTTC. Translating it yields CASSGQAYEQYF.

This clonotype was seen repeatedly, ten times or more. The DNA for the CDR3 is TGCAGCGTTGAAGGGCGGGAGGGAGAGACCCAGTACTTC. This encodes CSVEGREGETQYF. The rearrangement uses TRBV29-1 and TRBJ2-5; the match to TRBD2 covers 9 bases. V shed 1 base, J shed 4 bases, and the junction held 1 base outside the gene matches. The CDR3 is 13 residues long. Germline values: CDR1 SQVTM, CDR2 ANQGSEA.

This clonotype was counted at least ten times. The chain recombines TRBV4-2 with TRBJ2-3, with 10 bases lining up with TRBD2. Germline trimming cut 5 bases from V and 5 bases from J; bases unmatched to any gene: 4. The CDR3 has 14 residues. Per germline, CDR1 LGHNA and CDR2 YNFKEQ. Here the CDR3 DNA reads TGTGCCAGCAGCGGAGCGGGGGGGTTAGATACGCAGTATTTT. As protein: CASSGAGGLDTQYF.

There are many counts of this clonotype. The chain combines TRBV2 with TRBJ2-2; 11 bases line up with TRBD1. This CDR3 has 14 amino acids. J was trimmed by 7 bases and V by 6 bases; bases with no gene match: 4. The germline gives CDR1 SNHLY, CDR2 FYNNEI. The CDR3 sequence is CASRGQGEGGELFF. The CDR3 region has the DNA TGTGCCAGCAGGGGACAGGGGGAGGGCGGGGAGCTGTTTTTT.

This clonotype has at least ten counts. The rearrangement links TRBV29-1 to TRBJ2-1; possible D gene TRBD1, 6 bases. The germline V and J ends were trimmed by 4 bases and 4 bases, with 8 bases remaining between them. This CDR3 is 12 amino acids long. Looked up from germline, CDR1 is SQVTM and CDR2 is ANQGSEA. The CDR3 loop reads CSVGTDYNEQFF. The CDR3 DNA is TGCAGCGTTGGGACAGATTACAATGAGCAGTTCTTC.

This clonotype was seen many times. This chain links TRBV5-1 with TRBJ2-5, with unresolved D. Trimming stripped 5 bases from V and 0 bases from J, with 11 bases between. This CDR3 has 14 amino acids. Looked up from germline, CDR1 is SGHRS and CDR2 is YFSETQ. The CDR3 region is CASRQEEYQETQYF. CDR3 nucleotide sequence: TGCGCCAGCAGGCAAGAAGAATACCAAGAGACCCAGTACTTC.

The chain carries TRBV6-2 or TRBV6-3 and TRBJ2-2; TRBD1 aligns across 7 bases. V shed 7 bases and J 6 bases; nucleotides not matched to a gene: 8. This CDR3 contains 14 residues. The germline V gene encodes CDR1 MNHEY and CDR2 SVGEGT. The chain's CDR3 is CASIRGLLAGELFF. The DNA for the CDR3 is TGTGCCAGCATCAGGGGGTTGCTAGCCGGGGAGCTGTTTTTT.

Ten or more counts support this clonotype. The rearrangement uses TRBV4-3 and TRBJ1-4, with D possibly matching TRBD1 (5 bases). The CDR3 sequence is 17 residues long. Trimming removed 0 bases at V and 12 bases at J, with 23 bases between. From germline, CDR1 is LGHNA and CDR2 YSLEER. CDR3 in DNA: TGCGCCAGCAGCCAAGATCATAGGCCGCGAGATTGGGGGGAACTGTTTTTT. This translates into CASSQDHRPRDWGELFF.

This clonotype came up many times. The CDR3 bases are TGCAGTGCTGCTAAAAGAAGGGCAGCTGAAGCTTTCTTT. It encodes CSAAKRRAAEAFF. This sequence joins TRBV20-1 and TRBJ1-1, with D unresolved. The CDR3 runs to 13 residues. Germline V gene sequence: CDR1 DFQATT, CDR2 SNEGSKA (reference sequence). The germline V and J ends were trimmed by 5 bases and 6 bases, with 16 bases remaining between them.

This clonotype was picked up many times. V is TRBV13 and J is TRBJ1-5; a weak D match, TRBD1 (5 bases). The CDR3 runs 14 residues. The germline V and J ends were trimmed by 3 bases and 4 bases, with 10 bases remaining between them. CDR1 and CDR2 from the germline V gene are PRHDT and FYEKMQ (reference sequence). CDR3: CASSFGGTNQPQHF. CDR3 coding DNA: TGTGCCAGCAGCTTCGGGGGGACGAATCAGCCCCAGCATTTT. Together with reference TRBV13 and TRBJ1-5, the CDR3 gives the full variable domain: AAGVIQSPRHLIKEKRETATLKCYPIPRHDTVYWYQQGPGQDPQFLISFYEKMQSDKGSIPDRFSAQQFSDYHSELNMSSLELGDSALYFCASSFGGTNQPQHFGDGTRLSIL.

The chain has TRBV12-3 or TRBV12-4 and TRBJ2-1; 14 nucleotides align to TRBD2. V lost 5 bases and J lost 8; bases outside the gene matches: 5. CDR3 length equals 15 residues. CDR3 sequence reads: CASSLRLAGGDEQFF. Here the CDR3 DNA reads TGTGCCAGCAGTCTCCGACTAGCGGGGGGGGATGAGCAGTTCTTC.

This clonotype was picked up many times. The gene calls are TRBV4-3 and TRBJ1-4; D perhaps matches TRBD1 (5 bases). The length of the CDR3 is 15 residues. Germline V gives CDR1 LGHNA, CDR2 YSLEER. V was clipped by 0 bases and J by 7 bases, with 12 bases between them. CDR3 DNA sequence: TGCGCCAGCAGCCAAGATCTCGGCAGGGTTGAAAAACTGTTTTTT. Translation: CASSQDLGRVEKLFF.

This clonotype came up many times. This sequence joins TRBV5-1 and TRBJ2-1; a possible D gene is TRBD1 (6 bases). The CDR3 covers 15 residues. Between the trimmed V and J ends, which lost 0 bases and 6 bases, there was a span of 13 bases. The germline V gene has CDR1 SGHRS and CDR2 YFSETQ. CDR3 sequence: CASSLVTGYGNEQFF. The CDR3 DNA sequence: TGCGCCAGCAGCTTGGTAACAGGGTACGGCAATGAGCAGTTCTTC. Combining the CDR3 with reference TRBV5-1 and TRBJ2-1 gives the whole variable domain KAGVTQTPRYLIKTRGQQVTLSCSPISGHRSVSWYQQTPGQGLQFLFEYFSETQRNKGNFPGRFSGRQFSNSRSEMNVSTLELGDSALYLCASSLVTGYGNEQFFGPGTRLTVL.

The table lists this clonotype with a few counts. This chain joins TRBV20-1 and TRBJ2-3; TRBD2 matches 8 bases. V lost 3 bases, J lost 4 bases, and 6 bases stayed unmatched. The CDR3 length is 14 residues. Germline V gives CDR1 DFQATT, CDR2 SNEGSKA (reference sequence). CDR3 amino acids: CSASLREGADTQYF. The CDR3 DNA reads TGCAGTGCTAGCCTTCGGGAGGGCGCAGATACGCAGTATTTT.

This clonotype was detected ten times or more. The chain employs TRBV5-1 and TRBJ1-1; D may be TRBD1 (5 bases). The CDR3 loop spans 14 amino acids. Germline CDR1 is SGHRS and CDR2 is YFSETQ. The ends were cut back, 3 bases at V and 7 bases at J, with 16 bases in the middle. CDR3 bases: TGCGCCAGCAGCTCCACCGGGACCGCGGTTGAAGCTTTCTTT. The encoded protein is CASSSTGTAVEAFF. The full variable domain, in which reference TRBV5-1 and TRBJ1-1 provide the parts outside the CDR3, is KAGVTQTPRYLIKTRGQQVTLSCSPISGHRSVSWYQQTPGQGLQFLFEYFSETQRNKGNFPGRFSGRQFSNSRSEMNVSTLELGDSALYLCASSSTGTAVEAFFGQGTRLTVV.

This clonotype occurred many times. The genes are TRBV5-1 and TRBJ1-6; D is ambiguous. Trimming stripped 3 bases from V and 5 bases from J, with 9 bases between. The CDR3 totals 14 residues. Germline CDR1 SGHRS, CDR2 YFSETQ. The chain's CDR3 is CASSSSGDNSPLHF. CDR3 coding DNA: TGCGCCAGCAGCTCATCGGGAGATAATTCACCCCTCCACTTT.

CDR3: CASSLDGGGTEAFF. The CDR3 nucleotides read TGCGCCAGCAGCTTGGACGGGGGCGGCACTGAAGCTTTCTTT. This chain joins TRBV5-1 and TRBJ1-1; D perhaps matches TRBD1 (6 bases). V was cut by 0 bases and J by 4 bases, with 10 bases left in between. The CDR3 has 14 residues. CDR1 and CDR2 from the germline V gene are SGHRS and YFSETQ.

The chain has TRBV5-6 and TRBJ2-7; D uncertain. Germline loops: CDR1 SGHDT, CDR2 YYEEEE. Trimming removed 2 bases from V and 3 bases from J, with 9 bases in between. This CDR3 region has 13 residues. The CDR3 reads CASSFGGNYEQYF. CDR3 coding DNA: TGTGCCAGCAGCTTCGGCGGAAACTACGAGCAGTACTTC.

This clonotype came up many times. The gene calls are TRBV20-1 and TRBJ2-7, with TRBD1 as a possible D gene (7 bases). CDR1 DFQATT and CDR2 SNEGSKA come from the germline V gene (reference sequence). The CDR3 is 15 residues long. V gave up 4 bases and J gave up 1 base, with 17 bases separating them. DNA of the CDR3: TGCAGTGCTATGGCTGGGAGGACAGGATCCTACGAGCAGTACTTC. Its protein is CSAMAGRTGSYEQYF.

This clonotype was counted ten times or more. The chain uses TRBV10-2 and TRBJ1-6; 7 bases line up with TRBD1. This CDR3 spans 15 amino acids. J lost 7 bases, V lost 10 bases, and 13 bases had no gene match. The germline CDR1 and CDR2 sequences are WSHSY and SAAADI. CDR3 amino acids: CATQGPKAGNSPLHF. CDR3 coding DNA: TGCGCCACACAGGGGCCAAAGGCGGGCAATTCACCCCTCCACTTT.

This clonotype was observed many times. The V and J genes are TRBV7-9 and TRBJ2-2; 9 nucleotides align to TRBD1. This CDR3 is 15 amino acids long. V was pared by 5 bases and J by 3 bases, with 4 bases of the junction left unmatched. The germline gives CDR1 SEHNR, CDR2 FQNEAQ (reference sequence). The chain's CDR3 is CASSPGTGYTGELFF. The CDR3 nucleotides read TGTGCCAGCAGCCCTGGGACAGGGTACACCGGGGAGCTGTTTTTT.

Ten or more counts support this clonotype. The rearrangement joins TRBV20-1 to TRBJ2-3; no firm D call. The ends were cut back, 3 bases at V and 3 bases at J, with 16 bases in the middle. In germline, CDR1 is DFQATT, CDR2 SNEGSKA (reference sequence). CDR3 length: 15 amino acids. For the CDR3, the DNA is TGCAGTGCTAGCATGCGATCGGGTCCAACAGATACGCAGTATTTT. It is translated as CSASMRSGPTDTQYF.

This clonotype showed up many times. V and J are TRBV14 and TRBJ2-7, with 8 bases aligning to TRBD1. Germline CDR1 and CDR2: SGHDN and FVKESK. CDR3 size: 15 residues. The junction had 8 bases not matched to a gene; V was cut back by 4 bases and J by 3 bases. Written as DNA, the CDR3 is TGTGCCAGCAGCCCCCGGACAGGGCTGATCTACGAGCAGTACTTC. This gives the protein CASSPRTGLIYEQYF.